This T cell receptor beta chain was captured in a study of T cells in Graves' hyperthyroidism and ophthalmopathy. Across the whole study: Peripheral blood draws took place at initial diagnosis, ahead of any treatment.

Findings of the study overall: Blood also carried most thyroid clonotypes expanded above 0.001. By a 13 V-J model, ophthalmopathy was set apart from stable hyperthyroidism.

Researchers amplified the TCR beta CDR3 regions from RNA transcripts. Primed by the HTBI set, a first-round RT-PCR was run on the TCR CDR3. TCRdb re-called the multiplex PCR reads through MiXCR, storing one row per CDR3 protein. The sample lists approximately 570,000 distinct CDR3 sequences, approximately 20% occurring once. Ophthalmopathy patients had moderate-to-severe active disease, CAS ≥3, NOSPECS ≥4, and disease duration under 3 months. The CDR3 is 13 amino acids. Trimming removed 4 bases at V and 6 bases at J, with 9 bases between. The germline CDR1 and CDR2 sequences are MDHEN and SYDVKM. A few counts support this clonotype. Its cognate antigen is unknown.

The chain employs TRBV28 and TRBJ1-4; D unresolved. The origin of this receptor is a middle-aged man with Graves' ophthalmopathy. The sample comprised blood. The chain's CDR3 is CASSYTEYEKLFF. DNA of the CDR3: TGTGCCAGCAGTTATACAGAGTATGAAAAACTGTTTTTT.